The sequence of this T cell receptor beta chain was determined in a study of human T cells and chemical hapten exposure. Study as a whole: Among samples, TCR yields varied mainly because of small differences in pooled library volume.

This clonotype was seen many times. MiXCR, applied by TCRdb to the RACE reads, yields one record per CDR3 protein. This table holds about 140,000 distinct CDR3 sequences, 10% to 15% found once. Time point indicated: patch test 2, 6 weeks after DPC sensitization. Treatment denoted: therapeutic diphenylcyclopropenone sensitization with weekly scalp DPC. Whole blood that had not been fractionated was the source of extracted total RNA. This specimen consisted of whole blood, obtained in connection with sensitization to the hapten diphenylcyclopropenone (DPC). The receptor's source is a woman in her forties or fifties with alopecia areata. Some clones in this sample may be carry-over from other donors' samples.

The CDR3 protein is CSARDRAGGKNEQYF. CDR3 DNA: TGCAGTGCTAGAGATAGGGCGGGAGGGAAGAACGAGCAGTACTTC. The rearrangement joins TRBV20-1 to TRBJ2-7, with 9 nucleotides matching TRBD2. Germline CDR1 DFQATT, CDR2 SNEGSKA (reference sequence). The CDR3 is made up of 15 amino acids. J lost 5 bases, V lost 0 bases, and 8 bases had no gene match.